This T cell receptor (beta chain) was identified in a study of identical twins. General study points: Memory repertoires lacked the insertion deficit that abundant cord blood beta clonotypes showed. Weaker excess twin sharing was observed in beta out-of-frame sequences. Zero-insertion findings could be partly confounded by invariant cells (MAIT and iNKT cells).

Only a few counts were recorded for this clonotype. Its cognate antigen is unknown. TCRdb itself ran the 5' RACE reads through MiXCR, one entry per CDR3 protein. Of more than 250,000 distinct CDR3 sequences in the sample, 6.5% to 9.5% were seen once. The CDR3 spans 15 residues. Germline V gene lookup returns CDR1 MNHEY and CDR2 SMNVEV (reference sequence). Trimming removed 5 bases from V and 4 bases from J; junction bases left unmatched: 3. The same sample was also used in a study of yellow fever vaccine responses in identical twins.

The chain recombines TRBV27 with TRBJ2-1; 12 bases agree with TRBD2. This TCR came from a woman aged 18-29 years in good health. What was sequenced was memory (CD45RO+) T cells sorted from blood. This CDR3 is CASSIGLAGYNEQFF. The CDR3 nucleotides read TGTGCCAGCAGTATCGGACTAGCGGGGTACAATGAGCAGTTCTTC.